Here is one TCR beta chain with its context. CDR1 and CDR2 from the germline V gene are KGHSH and LQKENI. V lost 6 bases to trimming and J lost 4 bases, with 18 bases between them. This CDR3 has 15 amino acids. This record belongs to a study of blood T cell repertoires in COVID-19. The overall study: Specimens from acute and convalescent COVID-19 originated in the United States, Italy and Spain. Sample material is recorded as cDNA or gDNA derived from T cells, B-cell-depleted T cells, or PBMCs.

Authors' methods: Estimated nucleated cell counts came from reference gene primer amplification. Method: immunoSEQ multiplex PCR; TCRdb's copy keeps in-frame clones and lacks some. D and trimming come from the DNA, and the V and J calls and clone size come from that table. Of roughly 200,000 clones in the sample, around 89% are singletons; the top ten hold roughly 0.56%. Sequencing was performed on peripheral blood. The V gene is TRBV18, the J gene TRBJ1-2; D is undetermined. The TCR sequence derives from a man aged 50-60 years with acute or convalescent COVID-19. Here the CDR3 reads CASSDPGILSYGYTF. As DNA, the CDR3 is TGTGCCAGCTCCGATCCGGGAATATTAAGCTATGGCTACACCTTC.